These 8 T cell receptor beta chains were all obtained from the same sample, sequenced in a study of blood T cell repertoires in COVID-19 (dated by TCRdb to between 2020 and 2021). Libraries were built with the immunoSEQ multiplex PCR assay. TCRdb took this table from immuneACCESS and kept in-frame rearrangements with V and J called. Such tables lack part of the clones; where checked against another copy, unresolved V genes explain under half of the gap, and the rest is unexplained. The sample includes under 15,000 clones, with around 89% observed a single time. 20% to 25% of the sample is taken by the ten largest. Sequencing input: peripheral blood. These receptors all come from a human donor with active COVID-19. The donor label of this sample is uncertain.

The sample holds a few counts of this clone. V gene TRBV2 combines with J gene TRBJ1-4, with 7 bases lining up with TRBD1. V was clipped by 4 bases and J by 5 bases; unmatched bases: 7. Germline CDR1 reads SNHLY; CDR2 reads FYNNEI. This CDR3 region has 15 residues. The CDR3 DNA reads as TGTGCCAGCAGTGTGAGACCGGGACAGAATGAAAAACTGTTTTTT. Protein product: CASSVRPGQNEKLFF. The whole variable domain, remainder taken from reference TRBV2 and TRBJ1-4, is EPEVTQTPSHQVTQMGQEVILRCVPISNHLYFYWYRQILGQKVEFLVSFYNNEISEKSEIFDDQFSVERPDGSNFTLKIRSTKLEDSAMYFCASSVRPGQNEKLFFGSGTQLSVL.

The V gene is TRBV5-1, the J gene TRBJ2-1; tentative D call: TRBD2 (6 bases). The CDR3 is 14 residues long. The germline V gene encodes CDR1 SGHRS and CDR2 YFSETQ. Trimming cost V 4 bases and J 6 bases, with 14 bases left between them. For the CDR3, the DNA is TGCGCCAGCAGCCTGGGGTCCGGGGGCAATGAGCAGTTCTTC. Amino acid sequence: CASSLGSGGNEQFF.

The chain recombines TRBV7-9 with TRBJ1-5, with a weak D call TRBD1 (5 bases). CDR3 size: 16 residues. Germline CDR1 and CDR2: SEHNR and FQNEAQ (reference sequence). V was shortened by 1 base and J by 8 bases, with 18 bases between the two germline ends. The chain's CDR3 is CASSLDLGPSTEPQHF. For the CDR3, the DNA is TGTGCCAGCAGCTTAGATTTGGGGCCATCAACTGAGCCCCAGCATTTT.

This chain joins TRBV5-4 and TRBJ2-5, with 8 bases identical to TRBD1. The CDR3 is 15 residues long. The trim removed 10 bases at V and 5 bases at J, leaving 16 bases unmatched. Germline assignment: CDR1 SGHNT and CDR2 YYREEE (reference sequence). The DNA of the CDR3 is TGTGCCGGTAACGAACAGGGGGGCCCGATGGAGACCCAGTACTTC. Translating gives CAGNEQGGPMETQYF.

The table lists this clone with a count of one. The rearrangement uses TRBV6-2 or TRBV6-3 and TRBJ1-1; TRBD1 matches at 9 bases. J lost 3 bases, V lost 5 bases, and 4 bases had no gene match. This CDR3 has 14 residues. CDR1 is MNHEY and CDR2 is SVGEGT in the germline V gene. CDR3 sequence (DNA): TGTGCCAGCAGTACCGGACAGGGGTACACTGAAGCTTTCTTT. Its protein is CASSTGQGYTEAFF.

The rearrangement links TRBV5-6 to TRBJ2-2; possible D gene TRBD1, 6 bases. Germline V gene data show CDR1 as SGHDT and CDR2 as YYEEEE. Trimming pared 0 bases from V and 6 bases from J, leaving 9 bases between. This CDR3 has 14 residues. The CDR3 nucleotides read TGTGCCAGCAGCTTGGCCTCAGGGGCCGGGGAGCTGTTTTTT. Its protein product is CASSLASGAGELFF.

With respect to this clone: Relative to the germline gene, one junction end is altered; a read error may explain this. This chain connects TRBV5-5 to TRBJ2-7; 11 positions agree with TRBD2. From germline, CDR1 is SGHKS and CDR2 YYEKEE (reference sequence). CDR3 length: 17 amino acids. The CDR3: CASSLQGTSGALYELNF. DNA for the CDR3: TGTGCCAGCAGCTTGCAGGGGACTAGCGGAGCACTCTACGAGCTGAACTTC.

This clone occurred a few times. As DNA, the CDR3 is TGCGCCAGCAGCCAAGATATACTAGCGGGGGGCGCCTCCTACAATGAGCAGTTCTTC. Residues: CASSQDILAGGASYNEQFF. The chain employs TRBV4-1 and TRBJ2-1; 12 positions match TRBD2. CDR1 is MGHRA and CDR2 is YSYEKL in the germline V gene. CDR3 length: 19 residues. With 0 bases clipped from V and 0 bases from J, the junction kept 6 bases outside the gene matches.